The source of this T cell receptor (beta chain) is a study of CD8+ T cells in alopecia areata. Study-level background: Treatment comprised oral tofacitinib, 5 to 10 mg twice daily, in treated patients.

Sampling of alopecia areata patients yielded lesional scalp punch biopsies as well as peripheral blood. Isolation of CD4+ and CD8+ T cells from PBMCs was achieved by sorting. TCR sequencing used cDNA made by reverse transcription of extracted RNA. Clones were read by immunoSEQ multiplex PCR, and TCRdb kept only the in-frame ones, dropping some. The sample contains roughly 130,000 clones, roughly 54% of which appear only once. V was clipped by 6 bases and J by 8 bases, with 14 bases between them. The germline V gene encodes CDR1 ENHRY and CDR2 SYGVKD. The CDR3 contains 13 residues. This clonotype was sampled from a human donor with alopecia areata. The J gene is TRBJ2-1, the V gene TRBV10-3; unclear D gene. This specimen was CD4+ T cells sorted from blood, taken at week 0. The CDR3 region has the DNA TGTGCCATCAGAGGCCGGGCCGTCGATGAGCAGTTCTTC. It specifies CAIRGRAVDEQFF.